The present T cell receptor beta chain was sequenced within a study of PD-L1 blockade in urothelial cancer. Overall study: About 85% of the roughly 30 patients were males with bladder-origin urothelial cancer. The patients had undergone anywhere from 0 to 3 prior chemotherapy regimens. It was at 3 weeks (second dose) and 6 weeks after treatment start that blood was analyzed.

Each patient supplied 1 to 8 pretreatment and on-treatment samples. Generated by immunoSEQ multiplex PCR, the TCRdb table keeps only in-frame clones and is missing some. The profile shows 80,000 to 130,000 clones, about 89% of them singletons. Germline CDR1 MNHEY, CDR2 SMNVEV (reference sequence). V gave up 4 bases and J gave up 5 bases; unmatched junction bases: 16. The CDR3 runs to 17 residues. The chain uses TRBV27 and TRBJ2-5; the match to TRBD2 covers 7 bases. Source: PBMCs, taken around atezolizumab (anti-PD-L1) treatment. The sequence came from a woman older than 75 with urothelial cancer. The CDR3 is CASSSRGKSLRGETQYF. CDR3 DNA: TGTGCCAGCAGTTCCCGAGGGAAGAGCCTGCGGGGGGAGACCCAGTACTTC.